A selection of T cell receptor beta chains follows, all from one sample in a study of cytomegalovirus exposure and HLA in healthy donors. Measured with immunoSEQ multiplex PCR; TCRdb has only the in-frame clones, and not every one. The table has some 130,000 clones, around 80% seen once; the top ten hold around 2%. The sample comprised PBMCs. The receptors were sampled from a woman aged 40 to 49 in good health and CMV-seronegative. Both conserved end residues are part of each CDR3. A D gene is named only where the DNA matches it firmly. Not every row has a clone size; where given, it reads once, few, many or a size class.

clone_size: few; j_call: TRBJ2-6; d_call: -; v_call: TRBV10-2; cdr3_aa: CASSDATGANGLTF; cdr3_nt: TGCGCCAGCAGTGACGCAACTGGGGCCAACGGCCTGACTTTC
clone_size: few; j_call: TRBJ1-3; d_call: -; v_call: TRBV30; cdr3_aa: CAWEPGNGNTIYF; cdr3_nt: TGTGCCTGGGAGCCGGGAAACGGAAACACCATATATTTT
clone_size: -; j_call: TRBJ2-7; d_call: -; v_call: TRBV6-1; cdr3_aa: CASSGDTDLRKQYF; cdr3_nt: TGTGCCAGCAGTGGCGACACCGACCTACGTAAGCAGTACTTC
clone_size: -; j_call: TRBJ2-5; d_call: -; v_call: TRBV29-1; cdr3_aa: CSVEKQGGETQYF; cdr3_nt: TGCAGCGTTGAGAAACAGGGTGGAGAGACCCAGTACTTC
clone_size: few; j_call: TRBJ2-3; d_call: -; v_call: TRBV5-1; cdr3_aa: CASSLGTGGPNTDTQYF; cdr3_nt: TGCGCCAGCAGCTTGGGAACGGGGGGCCCAAACACAGATACGCAGTATTTT
clone_size: -; j_call: TRBJ2-7; d_call: -; v_call: TRBV5-8; cdr3_aa: CASSFGRGYEQYF; cdr3_nt: TGTGCCAGCAGCTTCGGAAGAGGCTACGAGCAGTACTTC
clone_size: -; j_call: TRBJ2-7; d_call: TRBD2; v_call: TRBV19; cdr3_aa: CASSNRLAGGPGDEQYF; cdr3_nt: TGTGCCAGTAGTAACCGACTAGCGGGGGGGCCAGGAGACGAGCAGTACTTC
clone_size: -; j_call: TRBJ1-4; d_call: TRBD1; v_call: TRBV7-2; cdr3_aa: CASSSTGGGEKLFF; cdr3_nt: TGTGCCAGCAGCTCGACAGGGGGCGGTGAAAAACTGTTTTTT
clone_size: -; j_call: TRBJ1-1; d_call: -; v_call: TRBV5-1; cdr3_aa: CASSLAGGSWDTEAFF; cdr3_nt: TGCGCCAGCAGCTTGGCCGGGGGGAGTTGGGACACTGAAGCTTTCTTT
clone_size: -; j_call: TRBJ2-2; d_call: TRBD1; v_call: TRBV6-5; cdr3_aa: CASSPGQGNTGELFF; cdr3_nt: TGTGCCAGCAGTCCGGGACAGGGGAACACCGGGGAGCTGTTTTTT
clone_size: few; j_call: TRBJ2-5; d_call: -; v_call: TRBV7-9; cdr3_aa: CASSNSNRGGETQYF; cdr3_nt: TGTGCCAGCAGCAACTCAAACAGGGGGGGAGAGACCCAGTACTTC
clone_size: -; j_call: TRBJ1-5; d_call: -; v_call: TRBV2; cdr3_aa: CASSELSTHQPQHF; cdr3_nt: TGTGCCAGCAGTGAATTGTCTACTCATCAGCCCCAGCATTTT
clone_size: -; j_call: TRBJ1-4; d_call: TRBD1; v_call: TRBV10-2; cdr3_aa: CASSPGTGQGGKLFF; cdr3_nt: TGCGCCAGCAGTCCCGGGACAGGGCAGGGGGGAAAACTGTTTTTT
clone_size: -; j_call: TRBJ2-2; d_call: -; v_call: TRBV29-1; cdr3_aa: CSVAPRASGELFF; cdr3_nt: TGCAGCGTTGCTCCCAGGGCCTCCGGGGAGCTGTTTTTT
clone_size: few; j_call: TRBJ1-2; d_call: TRBD1; v_call: TRBV28; cdr3_aa: CASSLTGTGNYGYTF; cdr3_nt: TGTGCCAGCAGTTTAACCGGGACAGGGAACTATGGCTACACCTTC
clone_size: -; j_call: TRBJ2-3; d_call: -; v_call: TRBV5-4; cdr3_aa: CASSSAPGITDTQYF; cdr3_nt: TGTGCCAGCAGCTCGGCGCCAGGAATCACAGATACGCAGTATTTT
clone_size: -; j_call: TRBJ1-1; d_call: TRBD1; v_call: TRBV7-9; cdr3_aa: CASSTTGGSHTEAFF; cdr3_nt: TGTGCCAGCAGCACGACAGGGGGCAGTCACACTGAAGCTTTCTTT
clone_size: -; j_call: TRBJ1-4; d_call: -; v_call: TRBV15; cdr3_aa: CATSRVNNEKLFF; cdr3_nt: TGTGCCACCAGCAGAGTCAATAATGAAAAACTGTTTTTT
clone_size: -; j_call: TRBJ2-3; d_call: TRBD1; v_call: TRBV2; cdr3_aa: CASGADRAPSDTQYF; cdr3_nt: TGTGCCAGCGGCGCCGACAGGGCCCCCTCAGATACGCAGTATTTT
clone_size: -; j_call: TRBJ2-3; d_call: TRBD2; v_call: TRBV28; cdr3_aa: CASSPGTSGPQGSTDTQYF; cdr3_nt: TGTGCCAGCAGTCCCGGGACTAGTGGTCCCCAGGGTAGCACAGATACGCAGTATTTT
clone_size: -; j_call: TRBJ1-2; d_call: -; v_call: TRBV6-5; cdr3_aa: CATSERGYGYTF; cdr3_nt: TGTGCCACCTCGGAAAGAGGTTATGGCTACACCTTC
clone_size: -; j_call: TRBJ2-2; d_call: TRBD1; v_call: TRBV27; cdr3_aa: CASSLLETGSSGELFF; cdr3_nt: TGTGCCAGCAGTTTATTAGAGACAGGGTCTTCCGGGGAGCTGTTTTTT
clone_size: -; j_call: TRBJ2-7; d_call: TRBD2; v_call: TRBV5-1; cdr3_aa: CASSPTSGGDLAYEQYF; cdr3_nt: TGCGCCAGCAGCCCTACTAGCGGGGGGGACCTGGCCTACGAGCAGTACTTC
clone_size: -; j_call: TRBJ2-1; d_call: TRBD2; v_call: TRBV4-3; cdr3_aa: CASSQDGLAGVYNEQFF; cdr3_nt: TGCGCCAGCAGCCAAGATGGCCTAGCGGGGGTCTACAATGAGCAGTTCTTC
clone_size: -; j_call: TRBJ2-1; d_call: TRBD2; v_call: TRBV6-5; cdr3_aa: CASSNSGRARNEQFF; cdr3_nt: TGTGCCAGCAGTAATAGCGGGAGGGCCAGGAATGAGCAGTTCTTC
clone_size: once; j_call: TRBJ2-6; d_call: TRBD1; v_call: TRBV19; cdr3_aa: CASTPGQGAAGANGLTF; cdr3_nt: TGTGCCAGTACCCCGGGACAGGGGGCGGCTGGGGCCAACGGCCTGACTTTC
clone_size: -; j_call: TRBJ2-1; d_call: -; v_call: TRBV21-1; cdr3_aa: CASSNGTVLPSYNEQFF; cdr3_nt: TGTGCCAGCAGCAACGGGACAGTATTACCGTCCTACAATGAGCAGTTCTTC
clone_size: -; j_call: TRBJ1-2; d_call: -; v_call: TRBV7-9; cdr3_aa: CASSPRRGNYGYTF; cdr3_nt: TGTGCCAGCAGCCCAAGACGAGGGAACTATGGCTACACCTTC
clone_size: -; j_call: TRBJ2-3; d_call: TRBD2; v_call: TRBV4-2; cdr3_aa: CASSQDPTTGGRRSTDTQYF; cdr3_nt: TGTGCCAGCAGCCAAGATCCGACGACTGGCGGGAGACGGAGCACAGATACGCAGTATTTT
clone_size: -; j_call: TRBJ2-7; d_call: TRBD2; v_call: TRBV25-1; cdr3_aa: CASSVPGLAGTYEQYF; cdr3_nt: TGTGCCAGCAGTGTACCGGGACTAGCGGGAACGTACGAGCAGTACTTC
clone_size: -; j_call: TRBJ2-5; d_call: TRBD1; v_call: TRBV15; cdr3_aa: CATSSRTGARGETQYF; cdr3_nt: TGTGCCACCAGCAGCAGGACAGGGGCAAGGGGGGAGACCCAGTACTTC
clone_size: -; j_call: TRBJ1-2; d_call: TRBD1; v_call: TRBV27; cdr3_aa: CASRQGGGYTF; cdr3_nt: TGTGCCAGTCGACAGGGGGGAGGCTACACCTTC
clone_size: -; j_call: TRBJ2-1; d_call: TRBD2; v_call: TRBV4-2; cdr3_aa: CASSQGWASGRSNEQFF; cdr3_nt: TGTGCCAGCAGCCAAGGTTGGGCTAGCGGGAGGAGCAATGAGCAGTTCTTC
clone_size: -; j_call: TRBJ2-1; d_call: -; v_call: TRBV9; cdr3_aa: CASSFSSVYNEQFF; cdr3_nt: TGTGCCAGCAGCTTTTCTAGCGTCTACAATGAGCAGTTCTTC
clone_size: -; j_call: TRBJ1-2; d_call: -; v_call: TRBV7-2; cdr3_aa: CASSLQNYGYTF; cdr3_nt: TGTGCCAGCAGCTTACAGAACTATGGCTACACCTTC
clone_size: -; j_call: TRBJ1-1; d_call: TRBD1; v_call: TRBV27; cdr3_aa: CASSLWGQGTEAFF; cdr3_nt: TGTGCCAGCAGTTTATGGGGACAGGGAACTGAAGCTTTCTTT
clone_size: -; j_call: TRBJ1-6; d_call: TRBD1; v_call: TRBV5-1; cdr3_aa: CASSIDRGPNSPLHF; cdr3_nt: TGCGCCAGCAGCATTGACAGGGGGCCAAATTCACCCCTCCACTTT
clone_size: once; j_call: TRBJ2-7; d_call: TRBD1; v_call: TRBV19; cdr3_aa: CASSVAGGGEQYF; cdr3_nt: TGTGCCAGTAGTGTCGCAGGGGGTGGCGAGCAGTACTTC
clone_size: -; j_call: TRBJ2-7; d_call: -; v_call: TRBV27; cdr3_aa: CASTSKDEQYF; cdr3_nt: TGTGCCAGCACTTCTAAAGACGAGCAGTACTTC
clone_size: once; j_call: TRBJ2-2; d_call: -; v_call: TRBV7-7; cdr3_aa: CASSLGAGGILSGELFF; cdr3_nt: TGTGCCAGCAGCTTAGGAGCTGGCGGGATCTTGTCTGGGGAGCTGTTTTTT
clone_size: -; j_call: TRBJ2-5; d_call: -; v_call: TRBV6-5; cdr3_aa: CASSYSRAEFRETQYF; cdr3_nt: TGTGCCAGCAGTTACTCGAGGGCTGAGTTCAGGGAGACCCAGTACTTC
clone_size: -; j_call: TRBJ2-7; d_call: -; v_call: TRBV27; cdr3_aa: CASSSLDSSYEQYF; cdr3_nt: TGTGCCAGCAGTTCGCTGGACAGCTCCTACGAGCAGTACTTC
clone_size: -; j_call: TRBJ1-2; d_call: -; v_call: TRBV6-1; cdr3_aa: CASSERGRGNYGYTF; cdr3_nt: TGTGCCAGCAGTGAAAGGGGCAGGGGCAACTATGGCTACACCTTC
clone_size: -; j_call: TRBJ1-1; d_call: -; v_call: TRBV28; cdr3_aa: CASSLGVEVEAFF; cdr3_nt: TGTGCCAGCAGTTTAGGGGTGGAGGTTGAAGCTTTCTTT
clone_size: -; j_call: TRBJ2-3; d_call: TRBD2; v_call: TRBV4-1; cdr3_aa: CASSQERLAGASFRDTQYF; cdr3_nt: TGCGCCAGCAGCCAAGAGCGGCTAGCGGGAGCCAGTTTTAGGGATACGCAGTATTTT
clone_size: -; j_call: TRBJ1-4; d_call: TRBD1; v_call: TRBV2; cdr3_aa: CASNRQGADEKLFF; cdr3_nt: TGTGCCAGCAATCGACAGGGGGCGGATGAAAAACTGTTTTTT
clone_size: -; j_call: TRBJ1-5; d_call: TRBD1; v_call: TRBV6-5; cdr3_aa: CASRRQGHNQPQHF; cdr3_nt: TGTGCCAGCAGGAGACAGGGGCACAATCAGCCCCAGCATTTT
clone_size: -; j_call: TRBJ2-7; d_call: TRBD2; v_call: TRBV27; cdr3_aa: CASRSSGTHYEQYF; cdr3_nt: TGTGCCAGTCGTAGCAGCGGGACTCACTACGAGCAGTACTTC
clone_size: -; j_call: TRBJ1-5; d_call: TRBD1; v_call: TRBV6-5; cdr3_aa: CASSEVGRGQPQHF; cdr3_nt: TGTGCCAGCAGTGAAGTCGGCAGGGGGCAGCCCCAGCATTTT